The 18 T cell receptor beta chains below all came from one sample that was sequenced in a study of blood T cell repertoires in COVID-19. TCRdb's copy holds only in-frame clones and misses some; the assay was immunoSEQ multiplex PCR. Found here are 110,000 or so clones, 80% to 90% of them singletons; the top ten hold around 30%. Sequenced input: peripheral blood. These receptors were obtained from a man in his sixties or seventies with active or convalescent COVID-19.

The chain carries TRBV6-5 and TRBJ1-2, with TRBD1 identical over 11 bases. Trimming took 6 bases from V and 7 from J; bases not matched to a gene: 10. CDR1 and CDR2 (germline): MNHEY, SVGAGI. CDR3 length: 15 residues. This chain's CDR3 is CASSLTGTGGLGYTF. The CDR3 bases are TGTGCCAGCAGCCTTACCGGGACAGGGGGTCTTGGCTACACCTTC.

J is TRBJ2-4 and V is TRBV19, with TRBD2 matching 12 bases. The CDR3 length is 18 residues. With 4 bases clipped from V and 3 bases from J, the junction kept 10 bases outside the gene matches. Germline CDR1 reads LNHDA; CDR2 reads SQIVND (reference sequence). CDR3 nucleotides: TGTGCCAGTAGTAACGGGCTAGCGGGAGGGAGCGACAAAAACATTCAGTACTTC. Residues: CASSNGLAGGSDKNIQYF.

V usage is TRBV6-2 or TRBV6-3 and J usage is TRBJ2-2; TRBD1 agrees at 7 bases. Germline-derived CDR1 and CDR2 are MNHEY and SVGEGT. Germline trimming cut 2 bases from V and 5 bases from J; bases unmatched to any gene: 8. The CDR3 extends over 16 amino acids. CDR3 amino acids: CASSYPKAGGTGELFF. The CDR3 DNA follows: TGTGCCAGCAGTTACCCCAAGGCAGGGGGAACCGGGGAGCTGTTTTTT.

The rearrangement joins TRBV2 to TRBJ2-2; 7 bases align to TRBD1. The CDR3 covers 14 residues. Trimming removed 6 bases from V and 1 base from J; junction bases left unmatched: 2. Germline V lookup: CDR1 SNHLY, CDR2 FYNNEI. CDR3 coding DNA: TGTGCCAGCAGGGGACAGTTGAACACCGGGGAGCTGTTTTTT. Translated: CASRGQLNTGELFF. Based on the CDR3 plus reference TRBV2 and TRBJ2-2, the full variable domain is EPEVTQTPSHQVTQMGQEVILRCVPISNHLYFYWYRQILGQKVEFLVSFYNNEISEKSEIFDDQFSVERPDGSNFTLKIRSTKLEDSAMYFCASRGQLNTGELFFGEGSRLTVL.

The chain links TRBV27 to TRBJ2-1; no clear D gene. Trimming took off 10 bases at V and 4 bases at J, with 14 bases between the two ends. The germline V gene has CDR1 MNHEY and CDR2 SMNVEV (reference sequence). The CDR3 length is 13 residues. CDR3 loop: CATARGGYNEQFF. The CDR3 DNA reads as TGTGCCACGGCGCGTGGCGGATACAATGAGCAGTTCTTC.

This sequence joins TRBV2 and TRBJ2-3; tentatively, D is TRBD2 (6 bases). The germline CDR1 and CDR2 sequences are SNHLY and FYNNEI. The length of the CDR3 is 14 residues. With 5 bases removed from V and 8 bases from J, the gap between germline ends came to 17 bases. The CDR3: CASSTGTPSSTQYF. In DNA, the CDR3 is TGTGCCAGCAGTACCGGGACTCCCAGTAGTACGCAGTATTTT. Supplemented by reference TRBV2 and TRBJ2-3, the full variable domain reads EPEVTQTPSHQVTQMGQEVILRCVPISNHLYFYWYRQILGQKVEFLVSFYNNEISEKSEIFDDQFSVERPDGSNFTLKIRSTKLEDSAMYFCASSTGTPSSTQYFGPGTRLTVL.

This clone was recorded only once. This chain connects TRBV3-1 (or the pseudogene TRBV3-2) to TRBJ2-4; 7 bases agree with TRBD1. This CDR3 has 16 amino acids. V gave up 3 bases and J gave up 0 bases; unmatched junction bases: 5. CDR1 and CDR2 (germline): LGHDT, YNNKEL (reference sequence). Here the CDR3 reads CASSHRQGLAKNIQYF. The CDR3, as DNA: TGTGCCAGCAGCCACAGACAGGGCTTAGCCAAAAACATTCAGTACTTC.

This rearrangement joins TRBV27 to TRBJ1-1; D is unresolved. The CDR3 covers 12 residues. Germline-derived CDR1 and CDR2 are MNHEY and SMNVEV (reference sequence). V lost 5 bases and J 8 bases, leaving 12 bases between the germline ends. The CDR3 here is CASSPPSREAFF. The CDR3 bases are TGTGCCAGCAGTCCCCCATCCAGGGAAGCTTTCTTT.

The J gene is TRBJ2-7, the V gene TRBV7-9; tentatively, D is TRBD2 (5 bases). The CDR3 sequence is 12 residues long. Germline-derived CDR1 and CDR2 are SEHNR and FQNEAQ (reference sequence). V was clipped by 3 bases and J by 6 bases, with 9 bases between them. CDR3 sequence: CASSFAGGEQYF. The CDR3 coding sequence is TGTGCCAGCAGCTTTGCCGGAGGCGAGCAGTACTTC.

A note on this clone: An end of the junction differs from the germline gene, which may be a read error. The J gene is TRBJ1-5, the V gene TRBV5-1, with TRBD1 as a possible D gene (5 bases). Germline V gives CDR1 SGHRS, CDR2 YFSETQ. This CDR3 is built from 14 residues. DNA of the CDR3: TGCGCCCGCAGCCCGGGGGGGGGAGGGCAGCCCCAGCATTTT. Translated, it gives CARSPGGGGQPQHF.

The chain carries TRBV9 and TRBJ2-7, with a possible D match to TRBD2 (5 bases). The CDR3 runs to 13 residues. The germline CDR1 and CDR2 sequences are SGDLS and YYNGEE. Trimming stripped 4 bases from V and 6 bases from J, with 14 bases between. Here the CDR3 reads CASSPWQEGEQYF. The CDR3 nucleotides are TGTGCCAGCAGCCCATGGCAAGAGGGCGAGCAGTACTTC.

A single count supports this clone. The chain carries TRBV28 and TRBJ1-5, with 7 bases that match TRBD1. Losses at the gene ends were 7 bases for V and 4 bases for J; bases not matched to a gene: 7. Germline-derived CDR1 and CDR2 are MDHEN and SYDVKM. This CDR3 has 14 residues. In nucleotides, the CDR3 is TGTGCCAGCATAGGGGACAGCTTTAATCAGCCCCAGCATTTT. Translating it yields CASIGDSFNQPQHF.

This clone was recorded once. The gene calls are TRBV19 and TRBJ1-5; tentatively, D is TRBD1 (5 bases). The CDR3 runs 15 residues. Germline V gives CDR1 LNHDA, CDR2 SQIVND (reference sequence). V shed 7 bases and J shed 0 bases, with 13 bases lying between them. The CDR3 sequence: CASTFQGYSNQPQHF. The CDR3 DNA reads TGTGCCAGTACCTTTCAGGGATATAGCAATCAGCCCCAGCATTTT.

This clone came up a few times. The rearrangement joins TRBV25-1 to TRBJ1-2; the D gene is possibly TRBD1 (6 bases). The V end lost 6 bases, the J end lost 2 bases, and 10 bases lay between the germline ends. CDR3 length: 13 residues. The V gene's germline CDR1 is MGHDK and CDR2 SYGVNS. CDR3 nucleotide sequence: TGTGCCAGCAGCGCAGGACAGAACTATGGCTACACCTTC. Its protein is CASSAGQNYGYTF.

This clone was recorded only once. V usage is TRBV7-9 and J usage is TRBJ2-2; D perhaps matches TRBD2 (6 bases). CDR1 is SEHNR and CDR2 is FQNEAQ in the germline V gene (reference sequence). V was clipped by 10 bases and J by 1 base, with 16 bases between them. The CDR3 spans 15 residues. CDR3 nucleotides: TGTGCCACCCACCCGGGAGATAAGAACACCGGGGAGCTGTTTTTT. Amino acids: CATHPGDKNTGELFF.

The rearrangement joins TRBV6-5 to TRBJ2-7, with TRBD2 matching over 12 bases. This CDR3 is 15 amino acids long. Germline loops: CDR1 MNHEY, CDR2 SVGAGI. Losses at the gene ends were 0 bases for V and 6 bases for J; bases not matched to a gene: 3. The CDR3 spells CASSYSTSGSPEQYF. Written as DNA, the CDR3 is TGTGCCAGCAGTTACTCGACTAGCGGGAGTCCCGAGCAGTACTTC.

The chain joins TRBV12-3 or TRBV12-4 to TRBJ2-2, with D tentatively TRBD1 (6 bases). The CDR3 totals 13 residues. The V end was cut by 4 bases, the J end by 5 bases, with 8 bases between. CDR3: CASSYRVTGELFF. CDR3 sequence (DNA): TGTGCCAGCAGTTACAGGGTAACCGGGGAGCTGTTTTTT.

This clone appeared a single time. J is TRBJ2-7 and V is TRBV10-3; TRBD1 matches at 9 bases. Per the germline V gene, CDR1 is ENHRY and CDR2 is SYGVKD. The CDR3 consists of 14 residues. V trimming: 6 bases; J trimming: 0 bases; junction bases outside the gene matches: 3. The CDR3 DNA sequence: TGTGCCATCAGGGGACAGGGTATCTCCTACGAGCAGTACTTC. As protein: CAIRGQGISYEQYF.